This T cell receptor (beta chain) comes out of a study of shared clonotypes between healthy human individuals. About this clone itself: The antigen is not known.

The CDR3 extends over 15 amino acids. Looked up from germline, CDR1 is LNHNV and CDR2 is YYDKDF (reference sequence). The trim removed 3 bases at V and 3 bases at J, leaving 2 bases unmatched. Study-level points and caveats: Enrolling few donors narrowed the genetic and exposure-history diversity that was represented. Clonotype sharing among donors likely depends on sequencing depth.

Data came from immunoSEQ multiplex PCR; TCRdb stores just in-frame clones and leaves some out. The sample has about 1 million clones, about 77% seen once. The investigators split CD4+ cells into a CD45RA+ naive subset and a CD45RA-negative memory subset. This sequence was found in a man between 18 and 35 years old in good health. The chain joins TRBV15 to TRBJ2-3; TRBD2 matches at 11 bases. Sequencing was carried out using memory CD4+ T cells sorted from blood. Documented subset: CD45RA-negative fraction. The CDR3 loop reads CATSSSGGVTDTQYF. As DNA, the CDR3 is TGTGCCACCAGCAGTAGCGGGGGGGTGACAGATACGCAGTATTTT.